This record covers a single T cell receptor (beta chain). What it binds is not known. The data are from a study of T cell responses to AZD1222 COVID-19 vaccine. Study results and caveats: There were vaccine-associated CD4 TCRs across spike, dominant at 160-218 and 743-854. It should be noted that donors were predominantly white British and more often female, and clonal diversity was possibly underestimated. After two AZD1222 doses, spike-specific TCR breadth and depth rose versus day 0.

The protocol was immunoSEQ multiplex PCR, while the TCRdb copy is restricted to in-frame clones and leaves out a portion. Of 150,000 or so clones in the sample, nearly 95% are singletons; the top ten hold roughly 3.5%. The CDR3 sequence is 15 residues long. The junction had 7 bases not matched to a gene; V was cut back by 5 bases and J by 3 bases. Per the germline V gene, CDR1 is MNHEY and CDR2 is SVGAGI. This chain joins TRBV6-5 and TRBJ2-1; TRBD2 matches 7 bases. The clonotype originates from an adult who received the AZD1222 COVID-19 vaccine. Source: peripheral blood, taken 28 days after the second AZD1222 dose. The CDR3 bases are TGTGCCAGCAGTAAACTAGCGTTAAGCTACAATGAGCAGTTCTTC. Amino acids: CASSKLALSYNEQFF.